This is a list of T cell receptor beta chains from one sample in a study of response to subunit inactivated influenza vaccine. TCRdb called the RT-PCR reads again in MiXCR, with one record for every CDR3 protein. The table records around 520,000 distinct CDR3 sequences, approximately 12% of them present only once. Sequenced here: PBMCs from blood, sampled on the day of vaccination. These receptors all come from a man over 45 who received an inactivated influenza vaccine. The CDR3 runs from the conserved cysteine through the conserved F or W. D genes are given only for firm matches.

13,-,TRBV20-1,CSARDLPNQPQHF
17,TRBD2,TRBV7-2,CASSLVGGGRGTDTQYF
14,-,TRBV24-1,CATSDQYSNQPQHF
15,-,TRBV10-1,CASSESGRVTDTQYF
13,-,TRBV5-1,CASSLPGSNEQFF
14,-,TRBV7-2,CASRYRLGTDTQYF
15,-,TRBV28,CASSLGGYTGYEQYF
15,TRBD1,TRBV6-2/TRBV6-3,CASSYLRTGSSEQYF
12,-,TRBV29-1,CSGKGGADTQYF
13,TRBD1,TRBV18,CASSPDRGQPQHF
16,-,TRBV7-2,CASSFSGFAGANVLTF
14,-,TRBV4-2,CASSQVASNQPQHF
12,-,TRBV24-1,CATSALTDTQYF
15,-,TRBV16,CASSFDGGRTDTQYF
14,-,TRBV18,CASSPTRRDNEQFF
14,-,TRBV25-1,CASSDRQPNTEAFF
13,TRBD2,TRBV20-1,CSSWEGGTDTQYF
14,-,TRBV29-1,CSVERRQTNTEAFF
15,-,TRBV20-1,CSREGDRGSSYEQYF
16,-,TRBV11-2,CASSLTTGIAKNIQYF
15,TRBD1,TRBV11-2,CASSSATGINYGYTF
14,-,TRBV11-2,CASRDPGRDHEQYF
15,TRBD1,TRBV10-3,CAINRGAGGTDTQYF
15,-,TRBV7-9,CASSLSSTGQETQYF
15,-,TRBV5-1,CASSLPGINTGELFF
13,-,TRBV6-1,CASTPTDTDTQYF
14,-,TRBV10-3,CAILPERTGNTIYF
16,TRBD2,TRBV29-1,CSVERPLAGIQETQYF
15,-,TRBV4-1,CASSQATTSKYEQYF
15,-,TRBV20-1,CSVYAPGARTDTQYF
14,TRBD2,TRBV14,CASSPTSGRAEQYF
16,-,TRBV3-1,CASSQPGRHSYNEQFF
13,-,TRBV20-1,CSASDLLWTEAFF
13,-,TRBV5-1,CASSFDSNQPQHF